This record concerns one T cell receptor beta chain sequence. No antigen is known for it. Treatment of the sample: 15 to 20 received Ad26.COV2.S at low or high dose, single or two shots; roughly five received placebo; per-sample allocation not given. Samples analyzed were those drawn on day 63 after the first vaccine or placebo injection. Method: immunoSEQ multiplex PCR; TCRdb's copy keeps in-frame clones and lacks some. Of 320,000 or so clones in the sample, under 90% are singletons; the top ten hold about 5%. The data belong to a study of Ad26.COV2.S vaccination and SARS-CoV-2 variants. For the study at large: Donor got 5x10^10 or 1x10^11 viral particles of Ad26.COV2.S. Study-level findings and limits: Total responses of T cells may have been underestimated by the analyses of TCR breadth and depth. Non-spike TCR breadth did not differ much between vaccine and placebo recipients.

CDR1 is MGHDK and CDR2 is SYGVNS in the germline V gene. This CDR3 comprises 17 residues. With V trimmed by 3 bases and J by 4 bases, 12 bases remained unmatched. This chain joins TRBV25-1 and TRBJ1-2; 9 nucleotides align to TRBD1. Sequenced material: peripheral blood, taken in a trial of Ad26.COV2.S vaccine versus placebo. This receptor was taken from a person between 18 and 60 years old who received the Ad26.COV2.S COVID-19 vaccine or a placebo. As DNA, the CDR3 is TGTGCCAGCAGTGACCGGGACAGGGACCTAATTGGCTATGGCTACACCTTC. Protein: CASSDRDRDLIGYGYTF.